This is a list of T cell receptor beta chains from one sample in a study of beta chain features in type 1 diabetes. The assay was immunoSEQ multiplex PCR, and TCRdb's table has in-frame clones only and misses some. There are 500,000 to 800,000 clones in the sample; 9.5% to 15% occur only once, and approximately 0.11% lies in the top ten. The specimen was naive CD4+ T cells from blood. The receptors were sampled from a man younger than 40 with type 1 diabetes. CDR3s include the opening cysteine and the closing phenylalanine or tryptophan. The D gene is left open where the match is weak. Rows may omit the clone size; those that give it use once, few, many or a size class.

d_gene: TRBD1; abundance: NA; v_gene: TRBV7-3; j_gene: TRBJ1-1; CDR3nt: TGTGCCAGCAGCGGACAGGGGGACACTGAAGCTTTCTTT; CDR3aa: CASSGQGDTEAFF
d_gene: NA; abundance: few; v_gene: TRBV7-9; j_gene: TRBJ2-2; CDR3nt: TGTGCCAGCAGCTTATCAGGGCGCACCGGGGAGCTGTTTTTT; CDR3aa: CASSLSGRTGELFF
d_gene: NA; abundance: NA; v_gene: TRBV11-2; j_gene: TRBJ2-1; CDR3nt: TGTGCCAGCAGCTTAGGTCGAGCCTCCTACAATGAGCAGTTCTTC; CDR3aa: CASSLGRASYNEQFF
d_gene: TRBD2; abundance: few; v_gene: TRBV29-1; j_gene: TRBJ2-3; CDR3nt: TGCAGCGTTGAGAAGGTAGCGGGGGGAGATACGCAGTATTTT; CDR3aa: CSVEKVAGGDTQYF
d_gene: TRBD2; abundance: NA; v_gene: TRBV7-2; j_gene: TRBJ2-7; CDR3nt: TGTGCCAGCAGCTTAGGGCTAGCGGGGAGCTCCTACGAGCAGTACTTC; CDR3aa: CASSLGLAGSSYEQYF
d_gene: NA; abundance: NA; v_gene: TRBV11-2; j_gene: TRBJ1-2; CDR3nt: TGTGCCAGCAGCTCTTCCGGGACCAGAACCTTC; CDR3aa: CASSSSGTRTF
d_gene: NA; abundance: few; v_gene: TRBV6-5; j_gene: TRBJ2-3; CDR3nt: TGTGCCAGCAGTTCCCCGGGACTTCTCGGATACTATTTT; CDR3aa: CASSSPGLLGYYF
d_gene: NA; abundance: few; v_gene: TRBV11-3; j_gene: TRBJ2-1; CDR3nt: TGTGCCAGCAGCTTAGGCAGGGCGGGCTCCTACAATGAGCAGTTCTTC; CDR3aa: CASSLGRAGSYNEQFF
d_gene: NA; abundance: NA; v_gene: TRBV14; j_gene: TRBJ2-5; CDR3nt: TGTGCCAGCAGCCAAGAGCGGGAGACCCAGTACTTC; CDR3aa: CASSQERETQYF
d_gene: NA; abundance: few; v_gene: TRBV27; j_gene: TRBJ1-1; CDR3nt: TGTGCCAGCAGCACACAGGGAAAGGTCACTGAAGCTTTCTTT; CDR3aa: CASSTQGKVTEAFF
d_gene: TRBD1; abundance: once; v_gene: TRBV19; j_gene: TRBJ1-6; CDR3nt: TGTGCCAGTAGTGTAATACAGGGGGCTGATTCACCCCTCCACTTT; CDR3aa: CASSVIQGADSPLHF
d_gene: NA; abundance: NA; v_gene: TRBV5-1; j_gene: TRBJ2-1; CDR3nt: TGCGCCAGCAGCTTCCAACCCCGGACGGACTACAATGAGCAGTTCTTC; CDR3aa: CASSFQPRTDYNEQFF
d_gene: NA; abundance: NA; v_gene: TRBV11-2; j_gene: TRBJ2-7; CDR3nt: TGTGCCAGCAGCTTAGTGCGGGACGGGGCCTACGAGCAGTACTTC; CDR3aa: CASSLVRDGAYEQYF
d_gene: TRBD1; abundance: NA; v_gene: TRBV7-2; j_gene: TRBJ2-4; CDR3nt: TGTGCCAGCAGCTTAGCGGGGGACAGGGTAGGCATTCAGTACTTC; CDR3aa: CASSLAGDRVGIQYF
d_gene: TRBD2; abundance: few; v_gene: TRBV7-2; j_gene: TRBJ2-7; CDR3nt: TGTGCCAGCAGCTTAACCTACCCGCGGGGGGGCGGCGACGAGCAGTACTTC; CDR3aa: CASSLTYPRGGGDEQYF
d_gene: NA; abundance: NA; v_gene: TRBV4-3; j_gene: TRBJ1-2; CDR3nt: TGCGCCAGCAGCCAAGTACCCGCAGGTTTAACTAATGGCTACACCTTC; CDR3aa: CASSQVPAGLTNGYTF
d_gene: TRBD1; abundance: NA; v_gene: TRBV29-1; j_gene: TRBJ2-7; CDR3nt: TGCAGCGTTGACGGACAGGGAACCTACGAGCAGTACTTC; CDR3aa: CSVDGQGTYEQYF
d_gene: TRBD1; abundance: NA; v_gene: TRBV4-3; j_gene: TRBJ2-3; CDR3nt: TGCGCCAGCAGCCAGACAGGGATAAAAGATACGCAGTATTTT; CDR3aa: CASSQTGIKDTQYF
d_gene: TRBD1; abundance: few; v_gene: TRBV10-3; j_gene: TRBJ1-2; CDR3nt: TGTGCCATCAGTGAGTCGAGGACAGGTACCTATGGCTACACCTTC; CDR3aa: CAISESRTGTYGYTF
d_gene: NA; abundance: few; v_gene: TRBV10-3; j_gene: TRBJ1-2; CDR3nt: TGTGCCATCAGTGAGTCGGGTTATGGCTACACCTTC; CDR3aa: CAISESGYGYTF
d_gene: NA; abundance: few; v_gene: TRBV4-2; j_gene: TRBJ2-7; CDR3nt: TGTGCCAGCAGCCTCGACGGGACTGACTCCTACGAGCAGTACTTC; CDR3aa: CASSLDGTDSYEQYF
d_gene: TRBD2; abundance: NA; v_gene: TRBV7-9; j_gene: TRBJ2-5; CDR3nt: TGTGCCAGCAGGAGGCCAGGGACTAGCGGGCAAGAGACCCAGTACTTC; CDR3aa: CASRRPGTSGQETQYF
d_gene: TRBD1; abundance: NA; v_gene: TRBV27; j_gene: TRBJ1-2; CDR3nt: TGTGCCAGCACCCCCGGCGGGGACAGGGTAGTCGGAGGCTACACCTTC; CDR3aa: CASTPGGDRVVGGYTF
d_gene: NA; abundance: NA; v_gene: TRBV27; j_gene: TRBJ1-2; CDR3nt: TGTGCCAGCACCTCGAGGGGCTCACGACGTGGCTACACCTTC; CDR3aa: CASTSRGSRRGYTF
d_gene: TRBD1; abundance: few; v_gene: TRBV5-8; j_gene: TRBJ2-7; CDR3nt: TGTGCCAGCAGAACTCCGCGACAGGGAAACTACGAGCAGTACTTC; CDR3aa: CASRTPRQGNYEQYF
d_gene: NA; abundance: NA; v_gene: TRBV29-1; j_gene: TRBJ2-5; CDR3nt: TGCAGCGTGGACCGGACAGTCTACCAAGAGACCCAGTACTTC; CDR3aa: CSVDRTVYQETQYF
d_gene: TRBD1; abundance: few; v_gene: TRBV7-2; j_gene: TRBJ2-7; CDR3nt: TGTGCCAGCAGCTTAGCGGGACAGGGCAACTACGAGCAGTACTTC; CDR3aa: CASSLAGQGNYEQYF
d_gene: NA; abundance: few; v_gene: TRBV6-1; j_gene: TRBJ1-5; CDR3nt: TGTGCCAGCAGGGATACAGGGAGCCAGCCCCAGCATTTT; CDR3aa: CASRDTGSQPQHF